This T cell receptor beta chain was captured in a study of T cells in Graves' hyperthyroidism and ophthalmopathy. This clonotype appeared many times. It was RNA transcripts that yielded the amplified TCR beta CDR3 regions. TCR CDR3 regions were first amplified by RT-PCR with HTBI primers. TCRdb ran MiXCR on the multiplex PCR reads and lists one entry per CDR3 protein. Of hundreds of thousands of distinct CDR3 sequences detected, about 14% appear once; the ten largest clones hold roughly a tenth. Patients were aged 18 to 65, had disease duration under 2 months, and had newly diagnosed hyperthyroidism. Germline V gene data show CDR1 as SQVTM and CDR2 as ANQGSEA. The CDR3 is made up of 15 amino acids. Trimming pared 1 base from V and 7 bases from J, leaving 17 bases between.

The specimen sequenced was blood. The chain links TRBV29-1 to TRBJ2-1, with a possible D match to TRBD2 (6 bases). The TCR comes from a woman under 30 with Graves' hyperthyroidism. The CDR3 coding sequence is TGCAGCGTTGAAGGAGGGACTCTCTCGGGAAATGAGCAGTTCTTC. It encodes CSVEGGTLSGNEQFF.